A single sample gave rise to the 13 T cell receptor beta chains below, sequenced in a study of shared clonotypes between healthy human individuals. Here immunoSEQ multiplex PCR was the method, and the copy in TCRdb shows in-frame clones only, minus some. In the table there are around 2.3 million clones, 90% to 96% of which are singletons. What was sequenced was naive CD4+ T cells sorted from blood. Subset of the sample: CD45RA+ positively selected. The receptor source for this set is a man aged 18 to 29 in good health.

This sequence joins TRBV4-1 and TRBJ2-7; D may be TRBD2 (7 bases). Deletions cut 1 base from V and 8 bases from J, with 18 bases between. Looked up from germline, CDR1 is MGHRA and CDR2 is YSYEKL. This CDR3 region has 15 residues. CDR3 nucleotide sequence: TGCGCCAGCAGCCAAGGGGGTACGGGGGGCTATCAGCAGTACTTC. It codes for CASSQGGTGGYQQYF.

The rearrangement links TRBV19 to TRBJ2-6; D remains unclear. Trimming took 1 base from V and 4 from J, leaving 8 bases between them. The CDR3 length is 15 residues. Germline CDR1 reads LNHDA; CDR2 reads SQIVND (reference sequence). The chain's CDR3 is CASSIVGTGANVLTF. DNA of the CDR3: TGTGCCAGTAGTATAGTCGGAACCGGGGCCAACGTCCTGACTTTC.

Regarding this clone: This same CDR3 is encoded by further DNA sequences in the sample. V usage is TRBV5-1 and J usage is TRBJ2-7, with D maybe TRBD2 (6 bases). Germline V CDR1 and CDR2: SGHRS, YFSETQ. Deletions cut 2 bases from V and 0 bases from J, with 9 bases between. The CDR3 extends over 14 amino acids. The CDR3 loop is CASSLSGSSYEQYF. The CDR3 nucleotides read TGCGCCAGCAGCTTATCCGGGAGCTCCTACGAGCAGTACTTC.

V usage is TRBV28 and J usage is TRBJ1-2; D is perhaps TRBD1 (5 bases). V was pared by 6 bases and J by 9 bases, with 17 bases between. The CDR3 is 13 residues long. Germline loops: CDR1 MDHEN, CDR2 SYDVKM. CDR3 region: CASRLTQARSYTF. The CDR3 DNA is TGTGCCAGCAGACTGACACAGGCAAGGAGCTACACCTTC.

V gene TRBV19 combines with J gene TRBJ1-5, with TRBD1 identical over 7 bases. Per the germline V gene, CDR1 is LNHDA and CDR2 is SQIVND (reference sequence). J was trimmed by 2 bases and V by 4 bases; bases with no gene match: 14. The CDR3 has 18 residues. The CDR3 DNA reads as TGTGCCAGTAGTACCCCCAGGGGGTGGGGTTTGGGCAATCAGCCCCAGCATTTT. Residues: CASSTPRGWGLGNQPQHF.

This clone occurred once. Without the conserved terminal phenylalanine or tryptophan, this CDR3 likely stems from a read error. The DNA is omitted, as the CDR3 cannot be located on it reliably, and the CDR3 follows TCRdb's listing. V usage is TRBV5-8 and J usage is TRBJ2-4; whether TRBD1, the table's D call, matches the DNA was not checked. The CDR3 sequence runs 9 residues, both termini included. Germline V gives CDR1 SGHTS, CDR2 YDEGEE. The CDR3 spells CASSLGTGL.

This clone was seen just once. One junction end does not reproduce the germline sequence, and a read error may be involved. The chain carries TRBV7-7 and TRBJ2-5; 9 positions match TRBD2. CDR1 and CDR2 (germline): SSHAT, FNYEAQ (reference sequence). The CDR3 covers 15 residues. Here the CDR3 reads CASSLGGRVEETQYF. The DNA for the CDR3 is TGTGCTAGCAGCTTAGGCGGGAGGGTTGAAGAGACCCAGTACTTC.

The chain carries TRBV6-5 and TRBJ2-5; a possible D gene is TRBD2 (7 bases). CDR3 length: 16 amino acids. The germline CDR1 and CDR2 sequences are MNHEY and SVGAGI. The ends were cut back, 2 bases at V and 0 bases at J, with 13 bases in the middle. CDR3 sequence (DNA): TGTGCCAGCAGTTACGGCGGGGGCTTGTACCAAGAGACCCAGTACTTC. This encodes CASSYGGGLYQETQYF.

The rearrangement links TRBV9 to TRBJ2-6, with TRBD2 as a possible D gene (6 bases). This CDR3 has 19 residues. Per germline, CDR1 SGDLS and CDR2 YYNGEE. The V and J ends lost 4 bases and 2 bases respectively, with 22 bases between them. CDR3 protein: CASSPRLVAVHPGANVLTF. For the CDR3, the DNA is TGTGCCAGCAGCCCCCGACTAGTAGCCGTCCATCCTGGGGCCAACGTCCTGACTTTC.

The rearrangement links TRBV5-4 to TRBJ2-3; D uncertain. CDR1 and CDR2 (germline): SGHNT, YYREEE (reference sequence). This CDR3 region has 15 residues. V was clipped by 0 bases and J by 6 bases, with 14 bases between them. The CDR3 nucleotides are TGTGCCAGCAGCTTGGAAGGCGGTCGGGCGGATACGCAGTATTTT. This translates into CASSLEGGRADTQYF. The complete variable domain, with remaining parts taken from reference TRBV5-4 and TRBJ2-3, reads ETGVTQSPTHLIKTRGQQVTLRCSSQSGHNTVSWYQQALGQGPQFIFQYYREEENGRGNFPPRFSGLQFPNYSSELNVNALELDDSALYLCASSLEGGRADTQYFGPGTRLTVL.

This chain uses TRBV2 with TRBJ1-2, with D possibly matching TRBD1 (5 bases). Per germline, CDR1 SNHLY and CDR2 FYNNEI. The CDR3 loop spans 13 amino acids. V shed 7 bases and J shed 5 bases, with 14 bases lying between them. CDR3 loop: CASTLTGGYGYTF. In DNA, the CDR3 is TGTGCCAGCACCTTGACTGGGGGATATGGCTACACCTTC.

The V call is TRBV6-5, the J call TRBJ2-7; 10 bases map to TRBD2. The CDR3 loop spans 15 amino acids. V was pared by 5 bases and J by 2 bases, with 6 bases of the junction left unmatched. Per the germline V gene, CDR1 is MNHEY and CDR2 is SVGAGI. In nucleotides, the CDR3 is TGTGCCAGCAGTGTGACTAGCGGGCCTACCTACGAGCAGTACTTC. This codes for CASSVTSGPTYEQYF.

This clone was counted once. V and J are TRBV28 and TRBJ2-3; maybe TRBD1 (5 bases). The V end lost 2 bases, the J end lost 6 bases, and 9 bases lay between the germline ends. The CDR3 has 13 amino acids. CDR1 is MDHEN, CDR2 SYDVKM, per germline. CDR3 sequence (DNA): TGTGCCAGCAGTTTAAACAGGCCGGATACGCAGTATTTT. It codes for CASSLNRPDTQYF.